These T cell receptor beta chains were read from a single sample in a study of PD-1 blockade in classical Hodgkin lymphoma. Clones were read by immunoSEQ multiplex PCR, and TCRdb kept only the in-frame ones, dropping some. Here the sample spans just over 60,000 clones, about 91% being singletons. Sample: peripheral blood mononuclear cells (PBMCs), taken at baseline. These receptors came from a human donor with classical Hodgkin lymphoma. CDR3s include the opening cysteine and the closing phenylalanine or tryptophan. A D gene is named only where the DNA matches it firmly. Size values are once, few and many counts, or a class for expanded clones, and some rows have none.

TRBV12-2	TRBJ2-1	few	12	-	CASRLYTQEQFF	TGTGCAAGTCGCTTATATACCCAAGAGCAGTTCTTC
TRBV30	TRBJ2-7	-	14	-	CALIRTLYSYEQYF	TGTGCCCTGATTCGCACTTTATACTCCTACGAGCAGTACTTC
TRBV7-6	TRBJ2-7	-	15	TRBD1	CASSSGQGKGYEQYF	TGTGCCAGCAGCTCAGGACAGGGTAAAGGCTACGAGCAGTACTTC
TRBV28	TRBJ1-6	-	14	-	CASSLGQLNSPLHF	TGTGCCAGCAGTTTAGGACAGCTTAATTCACCCCTCCACTTT
TRBV7-8	TRBJ2-7	-	15	TRBD2	CASSLILAGGREQYF	TGTGCCAGCAGCCTAATCCTAGCGGGGGGGAGGGAGCAGTACTTC
TRBV7-3	TRBJ1-1	-	13	-	CASSLNRDVQAFF	TGTGCCAGCAGCTTAAATCGAGACGTTCAAGCTTTCTTT
TRBV4-2	TRBJ2-1	-	16	-	CASSQVERDLYNEQFF	TGTGCCAGCAGCCAAGTTGAAAGGGATCTCTACAATGAGCAGTTCTTC
TRBV19	TRBJ1-1	-	14	TRBD1	CASSIRQGATEAFF	TGTGCCAGTAGTATAAGGCAGGGGGCCACTGAAGCTTTCTTT
TRBV11-2	TRBJ1-2	-	13	-	CASSPRQGTGYTF	TGTGCCAGCAGCCCCCGCCAGGGTACTGGCTACACCTTC
TRBV4-1	TRBJ2-1	-	17	-	CASSLTRLEGVYNEQFF	TGCGCCAGCAGCCTCACACGCCTCGAAGGGGTCTACAATGAGCAGTTCTTC
TRBV19	TRBJ1-1	-	16	-	CASSRGYVNTNTEAFF	TGTGCCAGTAGTCGGGGTTATGTGAATACGAACACTGAAGCTTTCTTT
TRBV4-3	TRBJ1-2	-	16	-	CASSQERGGAGYGYTF	TGCGCCAGCAGCCAAGAGAGGGGGGGCGCAGGCTATGGCTACACCTTC
TRBV7-2	TRBJ2-3	-	16	TRBD2	CASSLGGLAASDTQYF	TGTGCCAGCAGCTTAGGGGGACTAGCGGCCTCAGATACGCAGTATTTT
TRBV6-5	TRBJ1-5	-	15	TRBD1	CASSPATGRDQPQHF	TGTGCCAGCAGCCCAGCGACAGGGCGCGATCAGCCCCAGCATTTT
TRBV11-3	TRBJ2-5	-	15	TRBD1	CASSQGQGARETQYF	TGTGCCAGCAGCCAGGGACAGGGGGCGAGAGAGACCCAGTACTTC
TRBV11-2	TRBJ2-3	-	17	TRBD2	CASSQRLAGEFTDTQYF	TGTGCCAGCAGCCAGCGGCTAGCGGGGGAGTTCACAGATACGCAGTATTTT
TRBV6-6	TRBJ2-5	-	12	-	CASSGPEGTQYF	TGTGCCAGCAGCGGACCTGAGGGGACCCAGTACTTC
TRBV9	TRBJ1-4	-	14	-	CASSVDSWNEKLFF	TGTGCCAGCAGCGTAGACAGCTGGAATGAAAAACTGTTTTTT
TRBV4-2	TRBJ1-2	-	13	TRBD1	CASRERTGNGYTF	TGTGCCAGCAGGGAGAGGACAGGGAATGGCTACACCTTC
TRBV6-5	TRBJ1-1	-	13	-	CASSYEMGGGAFF	TGTGCCAGCAGTTACGAAATGGGGGGGGGAGCTTTCTTT
TRBV27	TRBJ2-7	-	12	-	CASRALTNEQYF	TGTGCCAGCAGAGCCCTGACAAACGAGCAGTACTTC
TRBV5-1	TRBJ2-2	-	11	-	CASRWVGELFF	TGCGCCAGCAGATGGGTCGGGGAGCTGTTTTTT
TRBV7-9	TRBJ1-1	-	13	-	CASSFVGDTEAFF	TGTGCCAGCAGCTTTGTAGGGGACACTGAAGCTTTCTTT
TRBV5-6	TRBJ2-7	-	15	TRBD2	CASSFPEAGVYEQYF	TGTGCCAGCAGCTTCCCCGAAGCGGGGGTTTACGAGCAGTACTTC